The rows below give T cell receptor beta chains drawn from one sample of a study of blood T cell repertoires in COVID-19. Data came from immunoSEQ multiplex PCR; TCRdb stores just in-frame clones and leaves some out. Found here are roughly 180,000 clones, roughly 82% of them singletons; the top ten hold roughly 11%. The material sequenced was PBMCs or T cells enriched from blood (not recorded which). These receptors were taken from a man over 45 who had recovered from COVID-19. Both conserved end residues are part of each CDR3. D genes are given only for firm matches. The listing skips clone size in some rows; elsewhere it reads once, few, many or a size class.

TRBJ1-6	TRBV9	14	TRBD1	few	CASSGTGTNSPLHF	TGTGCCAGCAGCGGGACAGGGACGAATTCACCCCTCCACTTT
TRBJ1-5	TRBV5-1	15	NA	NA	CASSLGDRFNQPQHF	TGCGCCAGCAGCTTGGGAGACAGGTTCAATCAGCCCCAGCATTTT
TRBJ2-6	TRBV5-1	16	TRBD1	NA	CASSSGQASGANVLTF	TGCGCCAGCAGCTCGGGACAGGCTTCTGGGGCCAACGTCCTGACTTTC
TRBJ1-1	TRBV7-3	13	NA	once	CASSSNQGSEAFF	TGTGCCAGCAGCTCGAATCAGGGGTCTGAAGCTTTCTTT
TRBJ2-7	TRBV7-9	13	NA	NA	CASSPRQPYEQYF	TGTGCCAGCAGCCCAAGACAGCCCTACGAGCAGTACTTC
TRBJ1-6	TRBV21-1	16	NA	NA	CASSDGPYRGFSPLHF	TGTGCCAGCAGCGATGGGCCCTACAGGGGTTTCTCACCCCTCCACTTT
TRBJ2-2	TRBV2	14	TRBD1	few	CASIRQGADGELFF	TGTGCCAGCATCCGGCAGGGGGCGGACGGGGAGCTGTTTTTT
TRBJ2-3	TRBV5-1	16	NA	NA	CASSPPGGESTDTQYF	TGCGCCAGCAGCCCCCCTGGAGGGGAAAGCACAGATACGCAGTATTTT
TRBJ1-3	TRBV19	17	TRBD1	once	CASSIPRDRQTGNTIYF	TGTGCCAGTAGTATTCCCCGGGACAGGCAAACTGGAAACACCATATATTTT
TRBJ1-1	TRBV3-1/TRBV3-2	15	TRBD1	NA	CASSPTGGWGTEAFF	TGTGCCAGCAGCCCTACAGGGGGTTGGGGCACTGAAGCTTTCTTT
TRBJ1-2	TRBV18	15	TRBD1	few	CASSPQDRPNYGYTF	TGTGCCAGCTCACCACAGGACAGGCCTAACTATGGCTACACCTTC
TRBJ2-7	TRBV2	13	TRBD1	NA	CASRKGQNYEQYF	TGTGCCAGCAGGAAGGGACAGAACTACGAGCAGTACTTC
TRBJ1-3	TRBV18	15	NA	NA	CASSPRSGAGNTIYF	TGTGCCAGCTCACCACGGTCAGGGGCTGGAAACACCATATATTTT
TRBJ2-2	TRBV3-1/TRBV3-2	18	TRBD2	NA	CASSQDYSGGLNTGELFF	TGTGCCAGCAGCCAAGATTATAGCGGGGGGCTGAACACCGGGGAGCTGTTTTTT
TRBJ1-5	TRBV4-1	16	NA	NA	CASSLLGSGSNQPQHF	TGCGCCAGCAGCCTCCTTGGCAGCGGTAGCAATCAGCCCCAGCATTTT
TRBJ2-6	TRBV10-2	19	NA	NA	CASSGGFGQTHSGANVLTF	TGCGCCAGCAGTGGGGGCTTCGGACAGACTCACTCTGGGGCCAACGTCCTGACTTTC
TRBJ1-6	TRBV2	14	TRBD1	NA	CATSPGQGHAPLHF	TGTGCCACCAGTCCGGGACAGGGTCATGCGCCCCTCCACTTT
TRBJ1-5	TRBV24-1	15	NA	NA	CATSLAGGEDQPQHF	TGTGCCACCAGTCTCGCGGGGGGGGAAGATCAGCCCCAGCATTTT
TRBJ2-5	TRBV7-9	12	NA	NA	CASSLLQETQYF	TGTGCCAGCAGCCTACTACAAGAGACCCAGTACTTC
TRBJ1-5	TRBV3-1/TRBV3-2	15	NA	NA	CASSQDAGRNQPQHF	TGTGCCAGCAGCCAAGATGCGGGCAGAAATCAGCCCCAGCATTTT
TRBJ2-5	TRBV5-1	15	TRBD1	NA	CASSSRTGVGETQYF	TGCGCCAGCAGCTCGCGGACAGGGGTAGGGGAGACCCAGTACTTC
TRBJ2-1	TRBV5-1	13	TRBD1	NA	CASSRTGWNEQFF	TGCGCCAGCAGCCGGACAGGGTGGAATGAGCAGTTCTTC
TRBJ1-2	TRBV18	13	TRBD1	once	CASSFGTDYGYTF	TGTGCCAGCTCGTTCGGGACAGACTATGGCTACACCTTC
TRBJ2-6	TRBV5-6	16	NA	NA	CASSLNSNSGANVLTF	TGTGCCAGCAGCTTGAACAGCAACTCTGGGGCCAACGTCCTGACTTTC
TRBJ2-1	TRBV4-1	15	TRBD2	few	CASSPSGGAPDEQFF	TGCGCCAGCAGCCCGAGCGGGGGGGCTCCGGATGAGCAGTTCTTC
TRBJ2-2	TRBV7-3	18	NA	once	CASSSSRVGLVNTGELFF	TGTGCCAGCAGCTCATCTCGCGTGGGACTGGTAAACACCGGGGAGCTGTTTTTT
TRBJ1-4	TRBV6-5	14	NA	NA	CASSPTRLQEKLFF	TGTGCCAGCAGCCCCACCCGACTACAAGAAAAACTGTTTTTT
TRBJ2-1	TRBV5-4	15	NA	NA	CASSLGGASYNEQFF	TGTGCCAGCAGCTTGGGCGGGGCCTCCTACAATGAGCAGTTCTTC
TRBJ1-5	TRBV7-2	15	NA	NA	CASSLLTGSNQPQHF	TGTGCCAGCAGCTTATTGACAGGTAGCAATCAGCCCCAGCATTTT
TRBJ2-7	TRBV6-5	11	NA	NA	CASSNGYEQYF	TGTGCCAGCAGTAACGGGTACGAGCAGTACTTC
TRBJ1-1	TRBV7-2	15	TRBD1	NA	CASSVEQGHNTEAFF	TGTGCCAGCAGCGTTGAACAGGGGCACAACACTGAAGCTTTCTTT
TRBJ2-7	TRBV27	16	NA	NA	CASSPLGKRPTYEQYF	TGTGCCAGCAGTCCGCTTGGGAAGCGGCCGACCTACGAGCAGTACTTC
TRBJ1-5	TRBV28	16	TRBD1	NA	CASSFGTGGSGQPQHF	TGTGCCAGCAGTTTCGGGACAGGTGGATCTGGGCAGCCCCAGCATTTT
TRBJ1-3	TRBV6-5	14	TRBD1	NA	CASSPTGGGNTIYF	TGTGCCAGCAGTCCGACAGGGGGCGGAAACACCATATATTTT
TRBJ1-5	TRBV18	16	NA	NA	CASSPPWGQGNQPQHF	TGTGCCAGCTCACCACCTTGGGGGCAGGGGAATCAGCCCCAGCATTTT
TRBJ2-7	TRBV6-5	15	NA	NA	CASSRTVRVSGEQYF	TGTGCCAGCAGCCGGACAGTCCGGGTTTCCGGCGAGCAGTACTTC
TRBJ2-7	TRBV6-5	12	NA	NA	CASGDFSYEQYF	TGTGCCAGCGGGGACTTCTCCTACGAGCAGTACTTC
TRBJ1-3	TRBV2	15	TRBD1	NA	CASSFRTGSGNTIYF	TGTGCCAGCAGTTTCAGGACAGGCTCTGGAAACACCATATATTTT
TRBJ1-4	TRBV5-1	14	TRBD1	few	CASSVGQVNEKLFF	TGCGCCAGCAGCGTAGGACAGGTTAATGAAAAACTGTTTTTT
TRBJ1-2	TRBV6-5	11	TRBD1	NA	CASSYSGQVLF	TGTGCCAGCAGTTACTCAGGACAGGTCCTATTC
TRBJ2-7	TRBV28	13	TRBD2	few	CASRASGSHEQYF	TGTGCCAGCAGGGCTAGCGGGTCTCACGAGCAGTACTTC
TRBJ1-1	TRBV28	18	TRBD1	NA	CASSAYPGTGGASTEAFF	TGTGCCAGCAGTGCCTACCCCGGGACAGGGGGCGCTTCCACTGAAGCTTTCTTT
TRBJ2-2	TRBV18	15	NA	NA	CASSPKGTGTGELFF	TGTGCCAGCTCACCTAAGGGTACGGGAACCGGGGAGCTGTTTTTT
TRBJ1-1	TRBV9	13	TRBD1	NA	CASSVGTGDEAFF	TGTGCCAGCAGCGTAGGGACAGGGGATGAAGCTTTCTTT
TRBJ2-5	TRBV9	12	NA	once	CASSVAGETQYF	TGTGCCAGCAGCGTAGCAGGGGAGACCCAGTACTTC
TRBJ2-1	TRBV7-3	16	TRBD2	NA	CASSLEAGRYSNEQFF	TGTGCCAGCAGCTTGGAAGCGGGACGGTATAGCAATGAGCAGTTCTTC
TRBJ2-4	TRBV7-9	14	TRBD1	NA	CASSPRDRTNIQYF	TGTGCCAGCAGCCCCCGGGACAGGACGAACATTCAGTACTTC
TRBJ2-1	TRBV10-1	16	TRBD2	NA	CASSESAGGPSNEQFF	TGCGCCAGCAGTGAATCGGCGGGAGGGCCCTCTAATGAGCAGTTCTTC
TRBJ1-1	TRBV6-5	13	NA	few	CASSYATSTKAFF	TGTGCCAGCAGTTACGCGACGAGTACTAAAGCTTTCTTT
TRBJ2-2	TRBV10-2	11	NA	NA	CASRLTGELFF	TGCGCCAGCAGACTCACCGGGGAGCTGTTTTTT
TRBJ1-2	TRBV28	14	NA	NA	CASRAGTHIGGYTF	TGTGCCAGCAGAGCCGGGACTCATATCGGTGGCTACACCTTC
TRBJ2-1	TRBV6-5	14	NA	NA	CASLTLSGRNEQFF	TGTGCCAGCCTAACGTTGAGCGGAAGGAATGAGCAGTTCTTC
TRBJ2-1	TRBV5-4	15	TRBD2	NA	CASKMAGGNYNEQFF	TGTGCCAGCAAGATGGCCGGGGGGAACTACAATGAGCAGTTCTTC